The 19 T cell receptor beta chains presented below share a single source sample, sequenced in a study of blood T cell repertoires in COVID-19. TCRdb's table, derived via immunoSEQ multiplex PCR, lists solely in-frame clones and lacks some. Of hundreds of thousands of clones in the sample, 70% to 90% are singletons; the top ten hold less than 3.5%. Material: peripheral blood. These receptors came from a woman in her thirties with COVID-19, enrolled during active disease.

The chain links TRBV10-3 to TRBJ2-5; TRBD2 aligns across 10 bases. The CDR3 extends over 15 amino acids. CDR1 ENHRY and CDR2 SYGVKD come from the germline V gene. J was trimmed by 0 bases and V by 4 bases; bases with no gene match: 2. CDR3 protein: CAISVSGGYQETQYF. DNA for the CDR3: TGTGCCATCAGTGTTAGCGGGGGGTACCAAGAGACCCAGTACTTC.

The chain is built from TRBV19 and TRBJ2-3; 7 nucleotides match TRBD1. V lost 8 bases to trimming and J lost 1 base; unmatched junction nucleotides: 3. CDR3 length: 13 amino acids. Germline V gene sequence: CDR1 LNHDA, CDR2 SQIVND (reference sequence). As DNA, the CDR3 is TGTGCCAGTGACGACAGGGGCACAGATACGCAGTATTTT. Translation gives CASDDRGTDTQYF. Supplemented by reference TRBV19 and TRBJ2-3, the full variable domain reads DGGITQSPKYLFRKEGQNVTLSCEQNLNHDAMYWYRQDPGQGLRLIYYSQIVNDFQKGDIAEGYSVSREKKESFPLTVTSAQKNPTAFYLCASDDRGTDTQYFGPGTRLTVL.

This clone was picked up one time. This chain joins TRBV5-1 and TRBJ2-1; 12 bases agree with TRBD2. This CDR3 has 19 amino acids. Germline lookup yields CDR1 SGHRS and CDR2 YFSETQ. Trimming cost V 0 bases and J 0 bases; bases outside gene matches: 7. The CDR3: CASSLGWTSGTRSYNEQFF. The CDR3 DNA sequence: TGCGCCAGCAGCTTGGGGTGGACTAGCGGGACCCGCTCCTACAATGAGCAGTTCTTC.

The V gene is TRBV6-6, the J gene TRBJ1-2, with 7 positions matching TRBD1. Trimming at V came to 2 bases and at J to 5 bases, leaving 8 bases not matched to a gene. The CDR3 contains 15 residues. From germline, CDR1 is MNHNY and CDR2 SVGAGI (reference sequence). CDR3 in DNA: TGTGCCAGCAGTTACCACACAGGGGAGAAGTATGGCTACACCTTC. Translated: CASSYHTGEKYGYTF.

The V call is TRBV19, the J call TRBJ1-5; maybe TRBD1 (5 bases). The V gene's germline CDR1 is LNHDA and CDR2 SQIVND (reference sequence). Trimming pared 3 bases from V and 3 bases from J, leaving 12 bases between. This CDR3 contains 15 residues. This chain's CDR3 is CASSMGWGANQPQHF. The CDR3 DNA is TGTGCCAGTAGTATGGGGTGGGGCGCCAATCAGCCCCAGCATTTT.

This sequence joins TRBV2 and TRBJ2-2; the D gene is possibly TRBD1 (7 bases). V was cut by 7 bases and J by 1 base, with 16 bases left in between. The CDR3 is 16 amino acids. Germline V gives CDR1 SNHLY, CDR2 FYNNEI. CDR3 bases: TGTGCCAGCAAGGAGGGGGCAAGACTGAACACCGGGGAGCTGTTTTTT. As protein: CASKEGARLNTGELFF.

V and J are TRBV7-9 and TRBJ2-3, with unresolved D. Germline V gene data show CDR1 as SEHNR and CDR2 as FQNEAQ (reference sequence). The CDR3 is 13 residues long. Trimming removed 6 bases at V and 3 bases at J, with 10 bases between. CDR3 in amino acids: CASRLLATDTQYF. Here the CDR3 DNA reads TGTGCCAGCAGGCTTTTGGCAACAGATACGCAGTATTTT.

This rearrangement joins TRBV3-1 (or the pseudogene TRBV3-2) to TRBJ1-2; TRBD1 agrees at 7 bases. Germline V gene data show CDR1 as LGHDT and CDR2 as YNNKEL (reference sequence). V lost 4 bases to trimming and J lost 5 bases; unmatched junction nucleotides: 7. There are 14 residues in the CDR3. This chain's CDR3 is CASSPRDREYGYTF. The CDR3 bases are TGTGCCAGCAGCCCTCGGGACAGAGAGTATGGCTACACCTTC.

CDR3 region: CASSFTGIPDTQYF. DNA for the CDR3: TGTGCCAGCAGTTTTACAGGGATCCCAGATACGCAGTATTTT. This chain connects TRBV27 to TRBJ2-3, with a tentative D call TRBD1 (6 bases). The germline V gene has CDR1 MNHEY and CDR2 SMNVEV (reference sequence). This CDR3 is built from 14 residues. V was trimmed by 3 bases and J by 4 bases, leaving 11 bases between them.

The J gene is TRBJ2-1, the V gene TRBV30; D may be TRBD2 (5 bases). There are 14 residues in the CDR3. V lost 4 bases and J 4 bases, leaving 14 bases between the germline ends. Germline V gene sequence: CDR1 GTSNPN, CDR2 SVGIG (reference sequence). The CDR3 DNA sequence: TGTGCCTGGAACGTCGGGGTTTCTTACAATGAGCAGTTCTTC. This sequence encodes CAWNVGVSYNEQFF.

This chain links TRBV5-1 with TRBJ2-3, with D perhaps matching TRBD1 (6 bases). Trimming removed 0 bases from V and 0 bases from J, with 14 bases in between. Per the germline V gene, CDR1 is SGHRS and CDR2 is YFSETQ. The CDR3 runs 17 residues. This CDR3 reads CASSLEPQGTSTDTQYF. For the CDR3, the DNA is TGCGCCAGCAGCTTGGAGCCACAGGGAACTAGCACAGATACGCAGTATTTT.

The CDR3 loop reads CAIREQGYEQYF. DNA for the CDR3: TGTGCCATCAGGGAACAGGGCTACGAGCAGTACTTC. V gene TRBV10-3 combines with J gene TRBJ2-7; the D gene is possibly TRBD1 (6 bases). The CDR3 covers 12 residues. V shed 6 bases and J shed 3 bases, with 9 bases lying between them. Germline CDR1 is ENHRY and CDR2 is SYGVKD.

The gene calls are TRBV28 and TRBJ1-6, with 9 bases identical to TRBD1. Germline trimming cut 5 bases from V and 9 bases from J; bases unmatched to any gene: 11. This CDR3 region has 16 residues. Germline V gives CDR1 MDHEN, CDR2 SYDVKM. The DNA of the CDR3 is TGTGCCAGCAGTATACGATGGGGACAGGGTGGTTCACCCCTCCACTTT. It is translated as CASSIRWGQGGSPLHF.

The chain uses TRBV7-8 and TRBJ1-1; perhaps TRBD1 as D (5 bases). Trimming cost V 1 base and J 4 bases, with 10 bases left between them. The germline V gene encodes CDR1 SGHVS and CDR2 FQNEAQ. The CDR3 is made up of 14 amino acids. DNA of the CDR3: TGTGCCAGCAGCTTAGGTCCCAGGGTCACTGAAGCTTTCTTT. Protein sequence: CASSLGPRVTEAFF. The whole variable domain, filled in from reference TRBV7-8 and TRBJ1-1, reads GAGVSQSPRYKVAKRGQDVALRCDPISGHVSLFWYQQALGQGPEFLTYFQNEAQLDKSGLPSDRFFAERPEGSVSTLKIQRTQQEDSAVYLCASSLGPRVTEAFFGQGTRLTVV.

This clone came up once. The chain couples TRBV7-2 to TRBJ1-6; 10 nucleotides agree with TRBD1. The CDR3 is 14 residues long. The germline V gene encodes CDR1 SGHTA and CDR2 FQGNSA. J was trimmed by 8 bases and V by 3 bases; bases with no gene match: 1. DNA for the CDR3: TGTGCCAGCAGCTTGGACAGGGGGGATTCACCCCTCCACTTT. The encoded protein is CASSLDRGDSPLHF.

J is TRBJ2-1 and V is TRBV24-1, with TRBD1 matching 9 bases. The CDR3 has 15 amino acids. Germline loops: CDR1 KGHDR, CDR2 SFDVKD. V lost 7 bases to trimming and J lost 1 base; unmatched junction nucleotides: 4. This CDR3 is CATRSGTGSYNEQFF. CDR3 in DNA: TGTGCCACCAGGAGCGGGACAGGGTCCTACAATGAGCAGTTCTTC.

This clone was found once. V usage is TRBV2 and J usage is TRBJ2-1, with D perhaps matching TRBD2 (6 bases). The CDR3 runs to 17 residues. Trimming pared 5 bases from V and 0 bases from J, leaving 17 bases between. Germline V gene data show CDR1 as SNHLY and CDR2 as FYNNEI. CDR3 loop: CASSRGMGGSSYNEQFF. The CDR3 nucleotides read TGTGCCAGCAGTAGGGGAATGGGGGGTAGCTCCTACAATGAGCAGTTCTTC.

This clone appeared a few times. The chain combines TRBV18 with TRBJ1-1; no clear D. V shed 2 bases and J shed 5 bases, with 9 bases lying between them. This CDR3 is 13 amino acids long. Germline CDR1 and CDR2: KGHSH and LQKENI. In DNA, the CDR3 is TGTGCCAGCTCACCAAACCCGGGGACTGAAGCTTTCTTT. Translating gives CASSPNPGTEAFF.

This sequence joins TRBV5-4 and TRBJ1-4; 7 bases agree with TRBD1. Germline assignment: CDR1 SGHNT and CDR2 YYREEE (reference sequence). The CDR3 is 18 amino acids. The ends lost 4 bases at V and 2 bases at J; junction bases unmatched: 14. The CDR3 coding sequence is TGTGCCAGCAGCAAGGCAGGGGGAAGCATGGCCACTAATGAAAAACTGTTTTTT. Protein product: CASSKAGGSMATNEKLFF.